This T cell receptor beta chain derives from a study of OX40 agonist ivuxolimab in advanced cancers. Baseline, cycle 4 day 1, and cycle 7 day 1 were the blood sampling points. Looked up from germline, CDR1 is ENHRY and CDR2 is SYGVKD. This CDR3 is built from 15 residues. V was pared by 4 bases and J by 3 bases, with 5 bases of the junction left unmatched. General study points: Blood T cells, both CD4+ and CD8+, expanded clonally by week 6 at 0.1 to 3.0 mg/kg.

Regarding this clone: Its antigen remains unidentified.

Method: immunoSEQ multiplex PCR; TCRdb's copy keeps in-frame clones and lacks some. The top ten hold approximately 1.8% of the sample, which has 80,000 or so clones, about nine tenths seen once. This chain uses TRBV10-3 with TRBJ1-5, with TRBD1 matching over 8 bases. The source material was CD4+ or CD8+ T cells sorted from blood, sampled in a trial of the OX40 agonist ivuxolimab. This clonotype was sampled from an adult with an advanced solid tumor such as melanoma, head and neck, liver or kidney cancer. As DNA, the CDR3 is TGTGCCATCAGTGGCGGGACAGGCTTCAATCAGCCCCAGCATTTT. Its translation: CAISGGTGFNQPQHF.